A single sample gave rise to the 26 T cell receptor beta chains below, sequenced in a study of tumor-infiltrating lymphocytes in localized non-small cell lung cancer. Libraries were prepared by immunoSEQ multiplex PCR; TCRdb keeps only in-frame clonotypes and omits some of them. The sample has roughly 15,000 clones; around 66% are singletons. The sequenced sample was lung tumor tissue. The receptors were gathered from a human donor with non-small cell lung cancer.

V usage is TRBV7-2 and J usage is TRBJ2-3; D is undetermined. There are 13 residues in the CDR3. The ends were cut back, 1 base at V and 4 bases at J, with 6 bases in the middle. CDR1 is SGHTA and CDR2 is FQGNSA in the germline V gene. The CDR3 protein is CASSLVSADTQYF. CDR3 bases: TGTGCCAGCAGCTTAGTGAGCGCAGATACGCAGTATTTT.

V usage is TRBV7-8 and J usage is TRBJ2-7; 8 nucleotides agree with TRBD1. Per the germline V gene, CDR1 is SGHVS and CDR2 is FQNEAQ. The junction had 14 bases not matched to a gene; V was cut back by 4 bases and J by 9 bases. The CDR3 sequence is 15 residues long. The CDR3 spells CASSSGGTGPIRQYF. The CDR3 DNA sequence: TGTGCCAGCAGCTCTGGGGGGACAGGACCCATACGGCAGTACTTC.

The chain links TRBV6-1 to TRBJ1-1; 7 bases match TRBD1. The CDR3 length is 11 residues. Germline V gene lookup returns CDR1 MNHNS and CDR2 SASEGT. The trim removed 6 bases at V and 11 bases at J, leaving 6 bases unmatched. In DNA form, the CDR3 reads TGTGCCAGCAGCCTCAGGGGGTCGGCTTTCTTT. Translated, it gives CASSLRGSAFF.

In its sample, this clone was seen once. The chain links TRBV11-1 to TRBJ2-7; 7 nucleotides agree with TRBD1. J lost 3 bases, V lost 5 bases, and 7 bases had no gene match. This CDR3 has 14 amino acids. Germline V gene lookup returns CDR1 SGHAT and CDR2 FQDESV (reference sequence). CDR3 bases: TGTGCCAGCAGCCCTCAGACAGGGAACTACGAGCAGTACTTC. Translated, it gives CASSPQTGNYEQYF.

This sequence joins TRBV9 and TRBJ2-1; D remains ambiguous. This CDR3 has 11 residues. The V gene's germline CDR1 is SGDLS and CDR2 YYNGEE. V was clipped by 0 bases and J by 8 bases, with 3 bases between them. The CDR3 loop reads CASSVVDEQFF. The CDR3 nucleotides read TGTGCCAGCAGCGTAGTGGATGAGCAGTTCTTC.

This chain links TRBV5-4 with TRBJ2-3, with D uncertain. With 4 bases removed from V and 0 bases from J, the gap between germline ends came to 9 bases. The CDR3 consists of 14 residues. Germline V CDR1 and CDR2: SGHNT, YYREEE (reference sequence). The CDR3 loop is CASSPGQSTDTQYF. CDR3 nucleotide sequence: TGTGCCAGCAGCCCAGGTCAGAGCACAGATACGCAGTATTTT.

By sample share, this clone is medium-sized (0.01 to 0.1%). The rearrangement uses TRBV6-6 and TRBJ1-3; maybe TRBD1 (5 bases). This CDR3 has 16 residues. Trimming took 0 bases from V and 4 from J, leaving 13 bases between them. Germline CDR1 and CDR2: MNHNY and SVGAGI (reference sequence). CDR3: CASSYSKAREGNTIYF. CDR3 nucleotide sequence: TGTGCCAGCAGTTACTCGAAGGCCAGGGAAGGAAACACCATATATTTT.

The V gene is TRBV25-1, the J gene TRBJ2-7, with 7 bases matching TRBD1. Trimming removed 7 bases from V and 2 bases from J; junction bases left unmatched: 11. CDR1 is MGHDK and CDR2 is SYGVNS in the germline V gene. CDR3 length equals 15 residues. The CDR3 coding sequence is TGTGCCAGCAATCCAACTGTTGGGACAGCCTACGAGCAGTACTTC. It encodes CASNPTVGTAYEQYF.

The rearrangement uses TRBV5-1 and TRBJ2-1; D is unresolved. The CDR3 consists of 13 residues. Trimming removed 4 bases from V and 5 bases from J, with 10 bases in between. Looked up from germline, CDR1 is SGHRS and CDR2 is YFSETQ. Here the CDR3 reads CASSLHQDNEQFF. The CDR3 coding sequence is TGCGCCAGCAGCCTCCACCAAGACAATGAGCAGTTCTTC.

CDR3 protein: CASSSQEGAGFDEQYF. The CDR3 nucleotides are TGTGCCAGCAGCTCCCAGGAGGGCGCGGGCTTCGACGAGCAGTACTTC. This sequence joins TRBV7-8 and TRBJ2-7, with D perhaps matching TRBD2 (6 bases). The CDR3 spans 16 residues. V lost 4 bases to trimming and J lost 5 bases, with 21 bases between them. Germline CDR1 SGHVS, CDR2 FQNEAQ.

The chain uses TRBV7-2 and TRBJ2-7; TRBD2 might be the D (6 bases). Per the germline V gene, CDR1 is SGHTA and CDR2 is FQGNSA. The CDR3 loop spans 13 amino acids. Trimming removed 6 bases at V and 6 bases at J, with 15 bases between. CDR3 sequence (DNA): TGTGCCAGCAGTGGGTATGGGGACTTCGAGCAGTACTTC. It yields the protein CASSGYGDFEQYF.

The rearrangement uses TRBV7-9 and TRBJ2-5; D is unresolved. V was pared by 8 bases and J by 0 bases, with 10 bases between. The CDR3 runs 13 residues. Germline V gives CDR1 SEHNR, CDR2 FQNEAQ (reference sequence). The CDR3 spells CASERKYQETQYF. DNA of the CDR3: TGTGCCAGCGAAAGGAAGTACCAAGAGACCCAGTACTTC.

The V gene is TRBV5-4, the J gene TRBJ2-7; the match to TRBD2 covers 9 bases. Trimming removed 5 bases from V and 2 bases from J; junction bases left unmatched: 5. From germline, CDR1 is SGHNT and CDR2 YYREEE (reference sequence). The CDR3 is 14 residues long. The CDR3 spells CASSSGTSTYEQYF. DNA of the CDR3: TGTGCCAGCAGTTCCGGGACTAGCACCTACGAGCAGTACTTC.

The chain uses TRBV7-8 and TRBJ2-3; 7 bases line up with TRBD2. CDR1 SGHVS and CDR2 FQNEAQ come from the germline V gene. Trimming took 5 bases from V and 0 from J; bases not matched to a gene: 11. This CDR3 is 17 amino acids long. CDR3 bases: TGTGCCAGCAGCCTCCGAATCTTTAGCGGGAGCACAGATACGCAGTATTTT. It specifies CASSLRIFSGSTDTQYF. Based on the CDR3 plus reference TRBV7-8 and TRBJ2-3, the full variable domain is GAGVSQSPRYKVAKRGQDVALRCDPISGHVSLFWYQQALGQGPEFLTYFQNEAQLDKSGLPSDRFFAERPEGSVSTLKIQRTQQEDSAVYLCASSLRIFSGSTDTQYFGPGTRLTVL.

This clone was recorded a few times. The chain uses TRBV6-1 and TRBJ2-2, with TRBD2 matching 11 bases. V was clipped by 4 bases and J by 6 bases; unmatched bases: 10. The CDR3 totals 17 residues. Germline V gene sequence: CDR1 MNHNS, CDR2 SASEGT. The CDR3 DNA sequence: TGTGCCAGCAGTGTTATGGTTCGACTAGCGGGATCCGGGGAGCTGTTTTTT. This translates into CASSVMVRLAGSGELFF.

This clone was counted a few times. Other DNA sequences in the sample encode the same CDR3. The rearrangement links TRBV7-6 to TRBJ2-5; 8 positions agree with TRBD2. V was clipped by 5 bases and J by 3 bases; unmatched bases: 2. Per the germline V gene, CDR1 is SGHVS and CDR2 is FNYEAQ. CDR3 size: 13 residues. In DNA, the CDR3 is TGTGCCAGCAGCCCCGGGAGGGAAGAGACCCAGTACTTC. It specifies CASSPGREETQYF.

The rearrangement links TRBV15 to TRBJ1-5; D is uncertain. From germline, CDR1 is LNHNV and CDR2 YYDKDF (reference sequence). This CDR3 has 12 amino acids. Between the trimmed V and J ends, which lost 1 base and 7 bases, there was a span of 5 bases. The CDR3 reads CATSRVGQPQHF. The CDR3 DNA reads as TGTGCCACCAGCAGAGTTGGACAGCCCCAGCATTTT.

The CDR3 sequence: CASSLVASTEAFF. In nucleotides, the CDR3 is TGTGCCAGCAGCTTAGTTGCTAGTACTGAAGCTTTCTTT. V and J are TRBV7-9 and TRBJ1-1; D gene uncertain. Between the trimmed V and J ends, which lost 1 base and 5 bases, there was a span of 8 bases. This CDR3 has 13 amino acids. Germline V gene data show CDR1 as SEHNR and CDR2 as FQNEAQ (reference sequence).

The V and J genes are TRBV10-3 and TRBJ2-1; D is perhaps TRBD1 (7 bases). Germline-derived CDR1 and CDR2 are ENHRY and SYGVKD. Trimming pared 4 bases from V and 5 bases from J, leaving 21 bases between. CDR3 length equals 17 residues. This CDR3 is CAISGGYGGQRDNEQFF. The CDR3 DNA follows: TGTGCCATCAGTGGGGGTTACGGGGGACAGCGGGACAATGAGCAGTTCTTC.

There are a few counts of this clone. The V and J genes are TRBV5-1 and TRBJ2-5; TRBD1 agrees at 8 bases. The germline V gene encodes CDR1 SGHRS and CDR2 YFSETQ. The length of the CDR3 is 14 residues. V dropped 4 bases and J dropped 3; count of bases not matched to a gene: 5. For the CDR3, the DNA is TGCGCCAGCAGCCTTCAGGGGGCGGAAGAGACCCAGTACTTC. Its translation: CASSLQGAEETQYF. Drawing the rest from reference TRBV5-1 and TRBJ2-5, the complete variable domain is KAGVTQTPRYLIKTRGQQVTLSCSPISGHRSVSWYQQTPGQGLQFLFEYFSETQRNKGNFPGRFSGRQFSNSRSEMNVSTLELGDSALYLCASSLQGAEETQYFGPGTRLLVL.

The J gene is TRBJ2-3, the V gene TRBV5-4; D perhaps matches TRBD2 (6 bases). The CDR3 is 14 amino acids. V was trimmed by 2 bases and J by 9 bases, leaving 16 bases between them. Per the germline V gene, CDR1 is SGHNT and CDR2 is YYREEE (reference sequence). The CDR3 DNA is TGTGCCAGCAGCTTAGGGAGGTCACAAGAGACGCAGTATTTT. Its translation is CASSLGRSQETQYF.

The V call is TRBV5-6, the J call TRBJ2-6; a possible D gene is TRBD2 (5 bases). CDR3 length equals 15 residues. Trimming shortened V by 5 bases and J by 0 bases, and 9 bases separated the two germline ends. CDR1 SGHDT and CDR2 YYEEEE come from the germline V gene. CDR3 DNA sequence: TGTGCCAGCAGTTCCGACTACTCTGGGGCCAACGTCCTGACTTTC. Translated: CASSSDYSGANVLTF.

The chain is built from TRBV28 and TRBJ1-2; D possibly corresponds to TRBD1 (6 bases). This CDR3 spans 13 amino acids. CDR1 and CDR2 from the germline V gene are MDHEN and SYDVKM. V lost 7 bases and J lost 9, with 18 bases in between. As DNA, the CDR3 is TGTGCCAGCATCACGGGGGCCACCGGGAGCTACACCTTC. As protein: CASITGATGSYTF.

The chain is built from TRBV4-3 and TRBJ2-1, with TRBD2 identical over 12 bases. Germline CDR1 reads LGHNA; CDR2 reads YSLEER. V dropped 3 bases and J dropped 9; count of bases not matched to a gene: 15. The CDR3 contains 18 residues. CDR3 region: CASSQGSTGRTSGVEQFF. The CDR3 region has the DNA TGCGCCAGCAGCCAGGGATCTACCGGGCGGACTAGCGGGGTTGAGCAGTTCTTC.

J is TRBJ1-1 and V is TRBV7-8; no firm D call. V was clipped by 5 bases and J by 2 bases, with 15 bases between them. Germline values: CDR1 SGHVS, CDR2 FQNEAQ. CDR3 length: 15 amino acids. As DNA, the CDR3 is TGTGCCAGCAGCCTCCGGGGAACTAGAAACACTGAAGCTTTCTTT. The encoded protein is CASSLRGTRNTEAFF. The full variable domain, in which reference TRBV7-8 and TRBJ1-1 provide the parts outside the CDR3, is GAGVSQSPRYKVAKRGQDVALRCDPISGHVSLFWYQQALGQGPEFLTYFQNEAQLDKSGLPSDRFFAERPEGSVSTLKIQRTQQEDSAVYLCASSLRGTRNTEAFFGQGTRLTVV.

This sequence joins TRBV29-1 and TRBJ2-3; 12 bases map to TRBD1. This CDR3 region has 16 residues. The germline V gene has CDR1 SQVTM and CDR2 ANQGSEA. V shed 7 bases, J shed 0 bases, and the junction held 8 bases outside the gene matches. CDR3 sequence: CSGGDRGPLSTDTQYF. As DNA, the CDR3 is TGCAGCGGAGGGGACAGGGGGCCATTGAGCACAGATACGCAGTATTTT.